The clone carrying this TCR beta chain is labeled medium-sized. The antigen remains undetermined. The time point here: sample taken at primary tumor resection. The entry originates in a study of spatial heterogeneity in lung cancer. Study-level results: Within tumors, counts of expanded alpha and beta TCRs tracked tumor mutation counts. The estimate shows that only about 7.7% of tumor T cells were covered for alpha and 13% for beta chains.

TCRdb redid the calling of the 5' RACE reads with MiXCR, one entry per CDR3 protein. The repertoire holds around 5,400 distinct CDR3 sequences, with about 8% as singletons. Looked up from germline, CDR1 is MDHEN and CDR2 is SYDVKM. V shed 4 bases and J shed 0 bases, with 6 bases lying between them. This CDR3 comprises 14 residues. The chain couples TRBV28 to TRBJ1-4; D perhaps matches TRBD1 (6 bases). This TCR was recovered from a female donor with early-stage non-small cell lung cancer. The sample here was lung tumor tissue, taken at surgery. The DNA for the CDR3 is TGTGCCAGCAGTTGGACAGCAACTAATGAAAAACTGTTTTTT. Protein: CASSWTATNEKLFF.